Given below is one TCR beta chain in context. The sample comes from a study of somatic mutations in cytotoxic T cells in rheumatoid arthritis. Germline CDR1 SGHNT, CDR2 YYREEE (reference sequence). The CDR3 covers 11 residues. V lost 2 bases, J lost 3 bases, and 3 bases lay in between. Authors' methods: Matching published virus-specific TCRB sequences was rare for patient CD8+ clones that were larger than 1%. Produced via immunoSEQ multiplex PCR; TCRdb's table is partial and in-frame only. From that table come the V and J calls and clone size; the DNA was used to work out D and trimming. The sample yields approximately 10,000 clones, about nine tenths seen once.

Sequenced: CD8+ T cells sorted from blood. V is TRBV5-4 and J is TRBJ2-7; D ambiguous. The receptor was derived from a woman under 30 with rheumatoid arthritis. CDR3 sequence reads: CASSLYYEQYF. DNA of the CDR3: TGTGCCAGCAGCTTATACTACGAGCAGTACTTC.